The 24 T cell receptor beta chains below were found in one sample sequenced in a study of blood T cell repertoires in COVID-19. Using immunoSEQ multiplex PCR, the repertoire was profiled, and TCRdb retains in-frame clones only, with some absent. The sample holds about 200,000 clones; around 90% are singletons and the top ten take 0.5% to 0.6%. Sequenced: peripheral blood. The receptors here all came from a man aged 50-60 years with acute or convalescent COVID-19.

The chain combines TRBV12-3 or TRBV12-4 with TRBJ2-2; D gene ambiguous. Trimming pared 6 bases from V and 6 bases from J, leaving 8 bases between. The CDR3 length is 12 residues. The CDR3, as DNA: TGTGCCAGCAGCGACTTGCCCGGGGAGCTGTTTTTT. Amino acid sequence: CASSDLPGELFF.

The chain joins TRBV3-1 (or the pseudogene TRBV3-2) to TRBJ1-4, with 7 bases lining up with TRBD1. CDR3 length equals 13 residues. V trimming: 4 bases; J trimming: 14 bases; junction bases outside the gene matches: 10. Germline values: CDR1 LGHDT, CDR2 YNNKEL (reference sequence). CDR3 coding DNA: TGTGCCAGCAGCCTCGTACCCGACAGGGATCTGTTTTTT. It codes for CASSLVPDRDLFF.

This chain connects TRBV9 to TRBJ2-1, with 13 bases aligning to TRBD2. J lost 9 bases, V lost 4 bases, and 10 bases had no gene match. Germline CDR1 and CDR2: SGDLS and YYNGEE. The CDR3 covers 16 residues. The CDR3 here is CASSLPGLAGDGEQFF. In DNA form, the CDR3 reads TGTGCCAGCAGCCTCCCCGGACTAGCGGGAGACGGTGAGCAGTTCTTC.

The chain has TRBV10-1 and TRBJ2-1; D may be TRBD2 (5 bases). This CDR3 is 14 amino acids long. Germline V gives CDR1 WNHNN, CDR2 SYGVQD (reference sequence). Between the trimmed V and J ends, which lost 7 bases and 3 bases, there was a span of 13 bases. The CDR3 bases are TGCGCCAGCATACCCGGGGATAGCTACAATGAGCAGTTCTTC. Its translation is CASIPGDSYNEQFF.

This chain joins TRBV4-1 and TRBJ1-5; 10 bases agree with TRBD1. The length of the CDR3 is 18 residues. Germline V CDR1 and CDR2: MGHRA, YSYEKL. The J segment lost 0 bases and the V segment lost 2 bases, leaving 7 bases of the junction unmatched. The CDR3 spells CASSQQWTGGHSNQPQHF. CDR3 DNA sequence: TGCGCCAGCAGCCAACAGTGGACAGGGGGACATAGCAATCAGCCCCAGCATTTT.

The V gene is TRBV11-2, the J gene TRBJ2-3, with 12 bases lining up with TRBD2. The CDR3 loop spans 17 amino acids. CDR1 and CDR2 from the germline V gene are SGHAT and FQNNGV. V shed 1 base and J 5 bases; nucleotides not matched to a gene: 7. CDR3 bases: TGTGCCAGCAGCTTAGTAGGGCTAGCGGGGGGGCGAGATACGCAGTATTTT. This sequence encodes CASSLVGLAGGRDTQYF.

The chain links TRBV9 to TRBJ2-3; TRBD2 matches at 8 bases. The V gene's germline CDR1 is SGDLS and CDR2 YYNGEE. CDR3 size: 14 residues. J was trimmed by 4 bases and V by 2 bases; bases with no gene match: 3. CDR3 nucleotide sequence: TGTGCCAGCAGCGTGTCACTAGCGGCAGATACGCAGTATTTT. Protein sequence: CASSVSLAADTQYF.

The CDR3 region is CASSFNLNSGNTIYF. For the CDR3, the DNA is TGTGCCAGCAGCTTTAACCTAAACTCTGGAAACACCATATATTTT. The rearrangement links TRBV7-2 to TRBJ1-3; D call uncertain. Trimming left V 3 bases short and J 0 bases short, with 9 bases between. Germline V gives CDR1 SGHTA, CDR2 FQGNSA. CDR3 length: 15 residues.

This clone was observed a single time. The genes are TRBV5-1 and TRBJ2-7; 7 bases fit TRBD1. The germline V gene has CDR1 SGHRS and CDR2 YFSETQ. Unmatched junction bases numbered 0, after V lost 6 bases and J lost 3 bases. This CDR3 has 11 residues. DNA for the CDR3: TGCGCCAGCAACAGGGGCTACGAGCAGTACTTC. It is translated as CASNRGYEQYF.

This chain uses TRBV10-3 with TRBJ2-7; 9 bases map to TRBD1. Germline values: CDR1 ENHRY, CDR2 SYGVKD. V dropped 10 bases and J dropped 2; count of bases not matched to a gene: 9. This CDR3 comprises 14 residues. CDR3 sequence reads: CATNKGQGTYEQYV. CDR3 in DNA: TGTGCCACTAACAAGGGACAGGGTACCTACGAGCAGTACGTC.

The chain has TRBV7-9 and TRBJ1-1; TRBD1 might be the D (6 bases). The CDR3 is made up of 13 amino acids. V was pared by 3 bases and J by 8 bases, with 13 bases between. Germline loops: CDR1 SEHNR, CDR2 FQNEAQ (reference sequence). CDR3 region: CASSLNREGEAFF. In DNA form, the CDR3 reads TGTGCCAGCAGCTTGAACAGGGAGGGGGAAGCTTTCTTT.

The V call is TRBV11-2, the J call TRBJ1-2; D is uncertain. Germline V gene data show CDR1 as SGHAT and CDR2 as FQNNGV. The V gene lost 5 bases and the J gene lost 6 bases, with 13 bases spanning the gap. The CDR3 has 13 residues. This CDR3 reads CASSPGNSNGYTF. The CDR3 nucleotides are TGTGCCAGCAGCCCAGGAAACTCGAATGGCTACACCTTC.

V gene TRBV5-6 combines with J gene TRBJ2-7; tentatively, D is TRBD2 (6 bases). Germline V gene sequence: CDR1 SGHDT, CDR2 YYEEEE. There are 17 residues in the CDR3. Trimming took 4 bases from V and 2 from J, leaving 22 bases between them. The CDR3 reads CASSRVRGKGMTYEQYF. The CDR3 region has the DNA TGTGCCAGCAGCCGTGTCCGGGGGAAGGGGATGACCTACGAGCAGTACTTC. Combining the CDR3 with reference TRBV5-6 and TRBJ2-7 gives the whole variable domain DAGVTQSPTHLIKTRGQQVTLRCSPKSGHDTVSWYQQALGQGPQFIFQYYEEEERQRGNFPDRFSGHQFPNYSSELNVNALLLGDSALYLCASSRVRGKGMTYEQYFGPGTRLTVT.

This sequence joins TRBV9 and TRBJ1-3, with a weak D call TRBD1 (6 bases). The ends were cut back, 3 bases at V and 4 bases at J, with 14 bases in the middle. CDR3 length equals 15 residues. Germline lookup yields CDR1 SGDLS and CDR2 YYNGEE. The CDR3 loop reads CASSAYRDRGNTIYF. The DNA for the CDR3 is TGTGCCAGCAGCGCTTACAGGGACCGAGGAAACACCATATATTTT.

This clone was seen once. V gene TRBV5-4 combines with J gene TRBJ1-2, with a tentative D call TRBD1 (6 bases). CDR3 length equals 14 residues. Germline CDR1 and CDR2: SGHNT and YYREEE (reference sequence). Between the trimmed V and J ends, which lost 1 base and 7 bases, there was a span of 14 bases. CDR3 amino acids: CASSLRDTESGYTF. CDR3 sequence (DNA): TGTGCCAGCAGCTTGCGGGACACCGAGAGTGGCTACACCTTC.

The chain employs TRBV10-3 and TRBJ2-7; 10 nucleotides match TRBD1. V gave up 7 bases and J gave up 0 bases; unmatched junction bases: 3. The V gene's germline CDR1 is ENHRY and CDR2 SYGVKD. The CDR3 is 14 residues long. The CDR3 sequence: CAINRDRGSYEQYF. In nucleotides, the CDR3 is TGTGCCATCAATCGGGACAGGGGCTCCTACGAGCAGTACTTC.

This chain connects TRBV10-3 to TRBJ1-2, with 7 bases aligning to TRBD1. The J segment lost 3 bases and the V segment lost 3 bases, leaving 7 bases of the junction unmatched. The CDR3 loop spans 15 amino acids. Per germline, CDR1 ENHRY and CDR2 SYGVKD. The CDR3 sequence is CAISDAQGGDYGYTF. DNA of the CDR3: TGTGCCATCAGTGATGCCCAGGGGGGTGACTATGGCTACACCTTC.

The chain couples TRBV6-5 to TRBJ2-1; 7 nucleotides agree with TRBD2. The CDR3 has 13 amino acids. Germline lookup yields CDR1 MNHEY and CDR2 SVGAGI. V was pared by 0 bases and J by 10 bases, with 3 bases of the junction left unmatched. The CDR3 DNA is TGTGCCAGCAGTTACTCAGGAGCGGGAGAGCAGTTCTTC. Residues: CASSYSGAGEQFF.

The count of this clone is one. The J gene is TRBJ2-5, the V gene TRBV7-9; 8 nucleotides agree with TRBD2. Germline CDR1 and CDR2: SEHNR and FQNEAQ (reference sequence). The trim removed 5 bases at V and 1 base at J, leaving 6 bases unmatched. There are 15 residues in the CDR3. CDR3 sequence (DNA): TGTGCCAGCAGCCCAGGGAGCGGGAGCCAAGAGACCCAGTACTTC. Translating gives CASSPGSGSQETQYF.

The V gene is TRBV19, the J gene TRBJ1-5; TRBD1 matches at 7 bases. The length of the CDR3 is 16 residues. Germline CDR1 LNHDA, CDR2 SQIVND (reference sequence). V lost 6 bases to trimming and J lost 0 bases; unmatched junction nucleotides: 8. CDR3 bases: TGTGCCAGTAGCACGGACAGGAAACTTAGCAATCAGCCCCAGCATTTT. It encodes CASSTDRKLSNQPQHF.

The chain couples TRBV5-4 to TRBJ2-3; 10 bases agree with TRBD2. Germline assignment: CDR1 SGHNT and CDR2 YYREEE (reference sequence). The CDR3 is 15 amino acids. Trimming took 0 bases from V and 4 from J; bases not matched to a gene: 2. The CDR3 sequence is CASSLGSGRPDTQYF. Here the CDR3 DNA reads TGTGCCAGCAGCTTGGGTAGCGGGAGGCCAGATACGCAGTATTTT.

The rearrangement joins TRBV5-4 to TRBJ2-5; 9 nucleotides line up with TRBD2. CDR1 and CDR2 from the germline V gene are SGHNT and YYREEE (reference sequence). V lost 3 bases, J lost 2 bases, and 8 bases stayed unmatched. The CDR3 runs to 16 residues. The CDR3 DNA reads TGTGCCAGCAGCTCGCCGGGACTAGCAGCACAAGAGACCCAGTACTTC. This sequence encodes CASSSPGLAAQETQYF. Filled out from reference TRBV5-4 and TRBJ2-5, the complete variable domain reads ETGVTQSPTHLIKTRGQQVTLRCSSQSGHNTVSWYQQALGQGPQFIFQYYREEENGRGNFPPRFSGLQFPNYSSELNVNALELDDSALYLCASSSPGLAAQETQYFGPGTRLLVL.

The chain links TRBV28 to TRBJ2-1, with TRBD1 identical over 7 bases. The germline V gene encodes CDR1 MDHEN and CDR2 SYDVKM. This CDR3 contains 13 residues. J was trimmed by 3 bases and V by 8 bases; bases with no gene match: 4. The CDR3 bases are TGTGCCAGCTGTCCAGGGGGCTACAATGAGCAGTTCTTC. Translated, it gives CASCPGGYNEQFF.

The J gene is TRBJ1-2, the V gene TRBV19; 7 bases align to TRBD1. The CDR3 is 15 residues long. The J segment lost 1 base and the V segment lost 5 bases, leaving 7 bases of the junction unmatched. The V gene's germline CDR1 is LNHDA and CDR2 SQIVND (reference sequence). CDR3 nucleotide sequence: TGTGCCAGTAGTCTGAGGACAGGAATTAACTATGGCTACACCTTC. Translation: CASSLRTGINYGYTF.